These T cell receptor beta chains were read from a single sample in a study of cytomegalovirus exposure and HLA in healthy donors. Using immunoSEQ multiplex PCR, the repertoire was profiled, and TCRdb retains in-frame clones only, with some absent. This table holds 190,000 or so clones, roughly 80% found once. Input material: PBMCs. The receptors originated from a woman between 18 and 29 years old in good health and CMV-seropositive. CDR3s include the opening cysteine and the closing phenylalanine or tryptophan. The D gene is left open where the match is weak. Expanded clones get a size class; other rows say once, few or many, or leave the size out.

D gene	V gene	J gene	CDR3 length	clone size	CDR3 DNA	CDR3 protein
TRBD1	TRBV2	TRBJ2-7	16	NA	TGTGCCAGCAGTGGTAGCGGACAGGGGAGCTCCTACGAGCAGTACTTC	CASSGSGQGSSYEQYF
TRBD1	TRBV5-1	TRBJ2-3	16	NA	TGCGCCAGCAGCTGGCGGGGGACAGGGGATGGAGATACGCAGTATTTT	CASSWRGTGDGDTQYF
NA	TRBV2	TRBJ2-1	16	NA	TGTGCCAGCACCGCGCGGCGACAGTTCTCCTACAATGAGCAGTTCTTC	CASTARRQFSYNEQFF
NA	TRBV6-6	TRBJ1-2	13	NA	TGTGCCAGCAGGATAGACTATGGCTATGGCTACACCTTC	CASRIDYGYGYTF
TRBD2	TRBV11-3	TRBJ2-1	15	NA	TGTGCCAGCAGCTTGGGACTAGGCCTTGGGAATGAGCAGTTCTTC	CASSLGLGLGNEQFF
NA	TRBV19	TRBJ1-1	15	NA	TGTGCCAGTAGTACGGGTAGGGGATTGGACACTGAAGCTTTCTTT	CASSTGRGLDTEAFF
TRBD1	TRBV6-1	TRBJ1-5	15	NA	TGTGCCAGCAGAGAGGGGACAGGGGGCATCCAGCCCCAGCATTTT	CASREGTGGIQPQHF
TRBD1	TRBV15	TRBJ1-1	14	NA	TGTGCCACCAGCAGACTCCGACAGGGACTTGAAGCTTTCTTT	CATSRLRQGLEAFF
NA	TRBV5-1	TRBJ2-7	12	NA	TGCGCCAGCAGCCCCGATAGTTACGAGCAGTACTTC	CASSPDSYEQYF
NA	TRBV6-1	TRBJ1-2	12	once	TGTGCCAGCAGTGAAAGAGCGGCGGGCTACACCTTC	CASSERAAGYTF
TRBD1	TRBV4-3	TRBJ2-7	14	NA	TGCGCCAGCAGCCCCCGGACAGGGGGCGACGAGCAGTACTTC	CASSPRTGGDEQYF
TRBD1	TRBV28	TRBJ1-5	13	few	TGTGCCAGCAGGGACAGGGCGATAGGTCCCCAGCATTTT	CASRDRAIGPQHF
NA	TRBV5-6	TRBJ1-6	18	once	TGTGCCAGCAGCCCCCGGTGGTTGGGGACACTCGATAATTCACCCCTCCACTTT	CASSPRWLGTLDNSPLHF
TRBD1	TRBV27	TRBJ2-5	16	NA	TGTGCCAGCAGTTCAAGGAATGGGGACAGCCAAGAGACCCAGTACTTC	CASSSRNGDSQETQYF
NA	TRBV25-1	TRBJ1-2	13	NA	TGTGCCAGCGCGCGGGGCCAGGCCTATGGCTACACCTTC	CASARGQAYGYTF
NA	TRBV21-1	TRBJ2-1	18	NA	TGTGCCAGCAGCGAAATGGCCGGGACAGGGTGTCAGGAGGGTGAGCAGTTCTTC	CASSEMAGTGCQEGEQFF
TRBD1	TRBV7-9	TRBJ1-5	14	NA	TGTGCCAGCAGCTTAGGGACAGGGAATCAGCCCCAGCATTTT	CASSLGTGNQPQHF
TRBD1	TRBV5-1	TRBJ1-1	15	NA	TGCGCCAGCAGCTCGAGCCCAACAGGGGGCGTTGAAGCTTTCTTT	CASSSSPTGGVEAFF
TRBD1	TRBV5-1	TRBJ1-5	15	NA	TGCGCCAGCAGCTTGGAAGGGGGCCTCAATCAGCCCCAGCATTTT	CASSLEGGLNQPQHF
TRBD2	TRBV6-1	TRBJ2-5	16	once	TGTGCCAGCAGTGAGATTCTAGCGGGGGGGAAAGAGACCCAGTACTTC	CASSEILAGGKETQYF
TRBD1	TRBV5-1	TRBJ1-2	15	NA	TGCGCCAGCCGCAGCACGGACAGGAGAATGGATGGCTACACCTTC	CASRSTDRRMDGYTF
NA	TRBV7-2	TRBJ2-7	14	NA	TGTGCCAGCAGTGCTAGCGAGGGTCCCTACGAGCAGTACTTC	CASSASEGPYEQYF
TRBD2	TRBV7-3	TRBJ2-3	16	NA	TGTGCCAGCAGCTTGGTAGCGGGGACTAGCACAGATACGCAGTATTTT	CASSLVAGTSTDTQYF
NA	TRBV13	TRBJ2-7	14	NA	TGTGCCAGCAGCAACAGGGAGCACTCCTACGAGCAGTACTTC	CASSNREHSYEQYF
TRBD1	TRBV6-5	TRBJ1-2	13	NA	TGTGCCAGCGCTTGGGGGACAGGGTCTGGCTACACCTTC	CASAWGTGSGYTF
NA	TRBV4-3	TRBJ1-6	16	few	TGCGCCAGCAGCCAAGATCCGGGGGGCGGGAATTCACCCCTCCACTTT	CASSQDPGGGNSPLHF
TRBD1	TRBV5-1	TRBJ2-1	12	NA	TGCGCCAGCAGCTCCCAGGGGGTTGAGCAGTTCTTC	CASSSQGVEQFF
NA	TRBV2	TRBJ2-3	14	NA	TGTGCCAGCAGTCCCTCTGGCGGGGCCGATACGCAGTATTTT	CASSPSGGADTQYF
NA	TRBV5-1	TRBJ2-1	16	once	TGCGCCAGCAGCTTGGTCAGGCCCCATGTGTACAATGAGCAGTTCTTC	CASSLVRPHVYNEQFF
TRBD2	TRBV4-2	TRBJ2-1	18	NA	TGTGCCAGCAGCCAATGGTCCTCGGGAGGGGGTTCCCCAAATGAGCAGTTCTTC	CASSQWSSGGGSPNEQFF
NA	TRBV19	TRBJ2-7	13	NA	TGTGCCAGTAGTATGACCCCAGGGCTCGAGCAGTACTTC	CASSMTPGLEQYF
NA	TRBV7-2	TRBJ2-2	14	NA	TGTGCCAGCAGCACCCAGGGTTCGGCTGGGGAGCTGTTTTTT	CASSTQGSAGELFF
NA	TRBV7-9	TRBJ1-5	14	NA	TGTGCCAGCAGCCAGATGGGCTCCAATCAGCCCCAGCATTTT	CASSQMGSNQPQHF
TRBD1	TRBV9	TRBJ1-5	15	NA	TGTGCCAGTTCGAGGAGGGGGCTTAGCAATCAGCCCCAGCATTTT	CASSRRGLSNQPQHF
NA	TRBV7-3	TRBJ2-1	15	NA	TGTGCCAGCAGCCCCATGGGGCACTTAGTAGATGAGCAGTTCTTC	CASSPMGHLVDEQFF
NA	TRBV29-1	TRBJ1-1	14	NA	TGCAGCGTTGATTATTTCAGGGGCGCTACTGAAGCTTTCTTT	CSVDYFRGATEAFF
NA	TRBV7-7	TRBJ2-2	11	NA	TGTGCCAGCAGGAGGTCCGGGGAGCTGTTTTTT	CASRRSGELFF
NA	TRBV19	TRBJ2-5	14	NA	TGTGCCAGTAGTATAGCGGGGTCCCCAGAGACCCAGTACTTC	CASSIAGSPETQYF
NA	TRBV7-8	TRBJ1-1	13	NA	TGTGCCAGCAGCCAGGGGATGAACACTGAAGCTTTCTTT	CASSQGMNTEAFF
NA	TRBV27	TRBJ1-5	15	NA	TGTGCCAGCAGTTTACGGGCCAGGGATCATCAGCCCCAGCATTTT	CASSLRARDHQPQHF
NA	TRBV20-1	TRBJ2-3	11	once	TGCAGTGCTAGAGATCTGAGTACGCAGTATTTT	CSARDLSTQYF
NA	TRBV6-5	TRBJ1-4	15	NA	TGTGCCAGCAGTTACTCGGGACACGAAAATGAAAAACTGTTTTTT	CASSYSGHENEKLFF
NA	TRBV7-8	TRBJ1-3	14	NA	TGTGCCAGCAGAGCAGGTGACTCTGGAAACACCATATATTTT	CASRAGDSGNTIYF
NA	TRBV9	TRBJ2-3	15	NA	TGTGCCAGCAGCGTAGGCTTAACTAGCACAGATACGCAGTATTTT	CASSVGLTSTDTQYF
TRBD2	TRBV5-1	TRBJ2-7	17	few	TGCGCCAGCAGCTTGGCCACTGGAGCGGGGGTGTCCTACGAGCAGTACTTC	CASSLATGAGVSYEQYF
NA	TRBV9	TRBJ2-7	16	NA	TGTGCCAGCAGCGAGACAGTTAGTGCAGGTTGGTACGAGCAGTACTTC	CASSETVSAGWYEQYF
TRBD2	TRBV10-3	TRBJ2-3	14	NA	TGTGCCATCAGGGGACTAGCGGGGATAGATACGCAGTATTTT	CAIRGLAGIDTQYF
TRBD1	TRBV5-1	TRBJ1-1	16	NA	TGCGCCAGCAGCTTGGGGCCAGGGGGATGGAACACTGAAGCTTTCTTT	CASSLGPGGWNTEAFF
TRBD1	TRBV7-8	TRBJ2-7	15	NA	TGTGCCAGCAGCCCAAGGACAGGGAGCTCCTACGAGCAGTACTTC	CASSPRTGSSYEQYF
NA	TRBV5-6	TRBJ1-3	12	NA	TGTGCCAGCAGCTTGTCTAGAAACACCATATATTTT	CASSLSRNTIYF
NA	TRBV18	TRBJ1-1	16	NA	TGTGCCAGCTCACCACCGTCTAGCCTCCTCACCATTGAAGCTTTCTTT	CASSPPSSLLTIEAFF
NA	TRBV7-9	TRBJ1-2	15	NA	TGTGCCAGCCGCCCCCCGCAGAGCGCGGACTATGGCTACACCTTC	CASRPPQSADYGYTF
TRBD2	TRBV10-3	TRBJ2-7	17	NA	TGTGCCATCAGTGGGGTGGAAGCGGGGGTTACAGTCTACGAGCAGTACTTC	CAISGVEAGVTVYEQYF
TRBD1	TRBV11-2	TRBJ1-1	13	NA	TGTGCCAGCAGCCCGGGACAGTGGATAAAAGCTTTCTTT	CASSPGQWIKAFF